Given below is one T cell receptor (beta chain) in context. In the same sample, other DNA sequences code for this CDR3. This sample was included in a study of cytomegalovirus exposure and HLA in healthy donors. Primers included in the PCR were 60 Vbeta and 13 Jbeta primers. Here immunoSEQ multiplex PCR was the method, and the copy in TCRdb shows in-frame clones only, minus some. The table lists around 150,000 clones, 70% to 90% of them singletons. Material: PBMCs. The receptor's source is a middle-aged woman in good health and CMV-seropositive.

CDR3 in amino acids: CASSLWDRGYEQYF. Written as DNA, the CDR3 is TGTGCCAGCAGTTTGTGGGACAGGGGCTACGAGCAGTACTTC. This chain connects TRBV28 to TRBJ2-7; 10 bases match TRBD1. V was pared by 3 bases and J by 3 bases, with 2 bases of the junction left unmatched. This CDR3 contains 14 residues. Germline values: CDR1 MDHEN, CDR2 SYDVKM.